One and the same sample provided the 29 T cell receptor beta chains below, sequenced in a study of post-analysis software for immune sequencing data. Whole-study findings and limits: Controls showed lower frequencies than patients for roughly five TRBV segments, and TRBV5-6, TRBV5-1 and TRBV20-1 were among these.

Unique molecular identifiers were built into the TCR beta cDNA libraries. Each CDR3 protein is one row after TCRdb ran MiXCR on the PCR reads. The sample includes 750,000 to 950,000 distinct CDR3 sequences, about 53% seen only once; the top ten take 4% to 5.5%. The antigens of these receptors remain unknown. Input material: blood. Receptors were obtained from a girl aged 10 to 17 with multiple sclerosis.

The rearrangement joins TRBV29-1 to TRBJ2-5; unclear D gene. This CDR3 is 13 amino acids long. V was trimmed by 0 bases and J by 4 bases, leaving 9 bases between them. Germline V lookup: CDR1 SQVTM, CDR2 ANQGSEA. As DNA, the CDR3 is TGCAGCGTTGAAGAACGGCGGAGAGAGACCCAGTACTTC. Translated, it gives CSVEERRRETQYF.

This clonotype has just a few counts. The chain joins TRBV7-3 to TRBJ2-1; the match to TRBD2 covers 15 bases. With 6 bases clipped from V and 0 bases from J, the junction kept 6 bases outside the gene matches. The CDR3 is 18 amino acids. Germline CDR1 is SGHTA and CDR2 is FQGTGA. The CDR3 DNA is TGTGCCAGCAGTGGGACTAGCGGGGGGCCTAGCTCCTACAATGAGCAGTTCTTC. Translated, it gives CASSGTSGGPSSYNEQFF.

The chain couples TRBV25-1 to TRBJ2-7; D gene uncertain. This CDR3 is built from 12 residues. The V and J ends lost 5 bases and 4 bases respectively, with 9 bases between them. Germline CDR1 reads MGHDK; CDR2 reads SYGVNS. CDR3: CASSTERYEQYF. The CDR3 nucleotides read TGTGCCAGCAGTACCGAGCGATACGAGCAGTACTTC.

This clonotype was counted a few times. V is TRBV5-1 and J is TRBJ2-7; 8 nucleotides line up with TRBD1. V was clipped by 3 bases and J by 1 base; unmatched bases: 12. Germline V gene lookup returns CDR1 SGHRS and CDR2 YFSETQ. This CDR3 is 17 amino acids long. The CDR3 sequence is CASSWGPETGVSYEQYF. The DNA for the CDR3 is TGCGCCAGCAGCTGGGGCCCCGAGACAGGGGTATCCTACGAGCAGTACTTC.

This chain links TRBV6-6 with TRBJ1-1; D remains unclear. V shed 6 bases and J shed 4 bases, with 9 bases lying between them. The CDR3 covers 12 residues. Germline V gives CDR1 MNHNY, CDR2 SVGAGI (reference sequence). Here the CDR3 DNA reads TGTGCCAGCAGCGGTACTATCACTGAAGCTTTCTTT. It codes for CASSGTITEAFF.

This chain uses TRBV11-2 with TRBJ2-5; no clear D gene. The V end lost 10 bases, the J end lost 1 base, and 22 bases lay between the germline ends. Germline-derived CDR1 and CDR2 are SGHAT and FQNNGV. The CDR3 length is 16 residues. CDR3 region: CATSMGQAEVQETQYF. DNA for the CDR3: TGTGCCACCTCAATGGGTCAGGCTGAAGTCCAAGAGACCCAGTACTTC.

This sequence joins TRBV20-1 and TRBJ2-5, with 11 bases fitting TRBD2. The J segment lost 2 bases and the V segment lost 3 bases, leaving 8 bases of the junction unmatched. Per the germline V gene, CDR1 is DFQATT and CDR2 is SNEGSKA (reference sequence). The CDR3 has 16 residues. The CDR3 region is CSARQLAGEGQETQYF. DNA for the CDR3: TGCAGTGCTAGGCAACTAGCGGGAGAGGGGCAAGAGACCCAGTACTTC.

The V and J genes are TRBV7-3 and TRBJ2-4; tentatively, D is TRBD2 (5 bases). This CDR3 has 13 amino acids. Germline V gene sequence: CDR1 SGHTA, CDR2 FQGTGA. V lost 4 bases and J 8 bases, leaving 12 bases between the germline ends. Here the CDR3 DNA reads TGTGCCAGCAGCTACGGGCCCGGGGACATTCAGTACTTC. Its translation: CASSYGPGDIQYF.

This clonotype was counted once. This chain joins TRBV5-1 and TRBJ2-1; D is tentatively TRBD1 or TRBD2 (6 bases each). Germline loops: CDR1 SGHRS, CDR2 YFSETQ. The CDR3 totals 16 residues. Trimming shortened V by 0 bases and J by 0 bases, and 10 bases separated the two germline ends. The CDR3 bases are TGCGCCAGCAGCTTGGAAGAGGGGGGCTCCTACAATGAGCAGTTCTTC. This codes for CASSLEEGGSYNEQFF.

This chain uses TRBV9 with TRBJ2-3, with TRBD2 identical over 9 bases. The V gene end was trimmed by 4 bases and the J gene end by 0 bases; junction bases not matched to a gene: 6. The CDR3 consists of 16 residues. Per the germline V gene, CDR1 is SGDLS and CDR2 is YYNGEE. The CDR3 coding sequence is TGTGCCAGCAGCTCTGGGACTAGCAGCAGCACAGATACGCAGTATTTT. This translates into CASSSGTSSSTDTQYF.

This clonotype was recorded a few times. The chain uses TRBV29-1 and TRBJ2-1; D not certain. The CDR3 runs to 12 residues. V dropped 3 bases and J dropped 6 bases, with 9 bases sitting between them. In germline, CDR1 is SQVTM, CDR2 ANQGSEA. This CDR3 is CSVDTSLNEQFF. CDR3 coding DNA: TGCAGCGTTGACACCAGCCTCAATGAGCAGTTCTTC.

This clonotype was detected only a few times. In nucleotides, the CDR3 is TGTGCCAGCAACGGAAGAGGACAGGGGGCGGATACGCAGTATTTT. Translation gives CASNGRGQGADTQYF. J is TRBJ2-3 and V is TRBV2; 11 bases are a match to TRBD1. The germline gives CDR1 SNHLY, CDR2 FYNNEI. The CDR3 sequence is 15 residues long. Losses at the gene ends were 7 bases for V and 6 bases for J; bases not matched to a gene: 9.

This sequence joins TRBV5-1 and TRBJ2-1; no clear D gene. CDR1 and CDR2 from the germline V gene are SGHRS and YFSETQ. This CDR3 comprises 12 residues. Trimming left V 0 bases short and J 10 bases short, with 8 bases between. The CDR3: CASSLGVREQFF. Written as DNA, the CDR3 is TGCGCCAGCAGCTTGGGGGTCCGCGAGCAGTTCTTC. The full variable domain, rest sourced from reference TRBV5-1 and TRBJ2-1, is KAGVTQTPRYLIKTRGQQVTLSCSPISGHRSVSWYQQTPGQGLQFLFEYFSETQRNKGNFPGRFSGRQFSNSRSEMNVSTLELGDSALYLCASSLGVREQFFGPGTRLTVL.

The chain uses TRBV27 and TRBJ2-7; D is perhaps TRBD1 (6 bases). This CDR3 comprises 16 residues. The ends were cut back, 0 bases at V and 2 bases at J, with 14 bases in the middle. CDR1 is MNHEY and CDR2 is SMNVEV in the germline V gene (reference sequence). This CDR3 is CASSLSFGQNTYEQYF. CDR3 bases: TGTGCCAGCAGTTTATCGTTCGGACAGAATACCTACGAGCAGTACTTC.

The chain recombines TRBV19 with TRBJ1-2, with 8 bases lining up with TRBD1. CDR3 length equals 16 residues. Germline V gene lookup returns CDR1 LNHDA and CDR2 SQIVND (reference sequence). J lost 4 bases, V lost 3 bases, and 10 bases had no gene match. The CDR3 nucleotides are TGTGCCAGTAGTATCAGGGGACAGGTTCCTACCTATGGCTACACCTTC. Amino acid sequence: CASSIRGQVPTYGYTF.

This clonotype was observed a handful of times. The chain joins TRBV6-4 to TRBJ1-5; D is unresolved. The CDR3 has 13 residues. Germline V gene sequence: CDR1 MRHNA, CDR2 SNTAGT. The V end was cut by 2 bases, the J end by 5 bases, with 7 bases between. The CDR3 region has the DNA TGTGCCAGCAGTGACACCCCATATCAGCCCCAGCATTTT. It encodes CASSDTPYQPQHF.

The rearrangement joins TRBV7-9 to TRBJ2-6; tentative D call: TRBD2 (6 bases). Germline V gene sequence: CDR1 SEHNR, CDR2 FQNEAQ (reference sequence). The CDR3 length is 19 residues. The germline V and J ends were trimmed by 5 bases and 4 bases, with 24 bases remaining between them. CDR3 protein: CASSLIVPREAIGANVLTF. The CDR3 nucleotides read TGTGCCAGCAGCCTTATAGTGCCGAGGGAGGCGATAGGGGCCAACGTCCTGACTTTC. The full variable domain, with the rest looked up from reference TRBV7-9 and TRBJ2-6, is DTGVSQNPRHKITKRGQNVTFRCDPISEHNRLYWYRQTLGQGPEFLTYFQNEAQLEKSRLLSDRFSAERPKGSFSTLEIQRTEQGDSAMYLCASSLIVPREAIGANVLTFGAGSRLTVL.

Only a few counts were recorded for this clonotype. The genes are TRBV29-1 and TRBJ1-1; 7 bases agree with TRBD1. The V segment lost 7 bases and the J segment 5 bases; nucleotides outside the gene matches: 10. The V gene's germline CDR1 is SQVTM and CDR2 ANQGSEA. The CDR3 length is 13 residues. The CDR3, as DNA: TGCAGCGCTCAACAGGGGAGGGAGACTGAAGCTTTCTTT. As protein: CSAQQGRETEAFF. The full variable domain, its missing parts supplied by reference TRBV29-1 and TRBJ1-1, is SAVISQKPSRDICQRGTSLTIQCQVDSQVTMMFWYRQQPGQSLTLIATANQGSEATYESGFVIDKFPISRPNLTFSTLTVSNMSPEDSSIYLCSAQQGRETEAFFGQGTRLTVV.

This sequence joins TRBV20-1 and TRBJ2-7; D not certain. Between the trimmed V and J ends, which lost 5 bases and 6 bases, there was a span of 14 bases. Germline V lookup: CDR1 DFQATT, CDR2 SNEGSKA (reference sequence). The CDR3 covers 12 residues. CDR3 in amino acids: CSAVHTDREQYF. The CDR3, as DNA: TGCAGTGCTGTCCACACGGATCGCGAGCAGTACTTC.

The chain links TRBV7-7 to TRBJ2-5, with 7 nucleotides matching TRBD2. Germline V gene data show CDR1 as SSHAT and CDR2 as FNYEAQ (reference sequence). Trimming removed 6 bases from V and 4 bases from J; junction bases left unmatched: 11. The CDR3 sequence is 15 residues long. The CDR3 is CASSPTSRLPETQYF. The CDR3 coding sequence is TGTGCCAGCAGTCCGACTAGCAGACTCCCAGAGACCCAGTACTTC. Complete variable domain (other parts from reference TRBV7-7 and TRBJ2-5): GAGVSQSPRYKVTKRGQDVTLRCDPISSHATLYWYQQALGQGPEFLTYFNYEAQPDKSGLPSDRFSAERPEGSISTLTIQRTEQRDSAMYRCASSPTSRLPETQYFGPGTRLLVL.

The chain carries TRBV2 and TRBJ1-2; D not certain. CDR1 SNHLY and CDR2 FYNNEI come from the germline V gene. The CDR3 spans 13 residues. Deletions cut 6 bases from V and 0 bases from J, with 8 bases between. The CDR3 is CASRGEPNYGYTF. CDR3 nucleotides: TGTGCCAGCAGGGGCGAGCCTAACTATGGCTACACCTTC.

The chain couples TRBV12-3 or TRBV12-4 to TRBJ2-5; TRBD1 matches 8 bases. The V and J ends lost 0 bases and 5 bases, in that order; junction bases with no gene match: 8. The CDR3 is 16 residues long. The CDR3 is CASSLAPGQVAETQYF. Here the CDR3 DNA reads TGTGCCAGCAGTTTAGCGCCGGGACAGGTAGCGGAGACCCAGTACTTC.

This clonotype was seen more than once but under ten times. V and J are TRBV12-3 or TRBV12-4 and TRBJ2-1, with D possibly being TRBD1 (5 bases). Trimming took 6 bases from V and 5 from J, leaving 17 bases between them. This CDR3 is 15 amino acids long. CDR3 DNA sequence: TGTGCCAGCAGCCTAGGGGTCTACCGGGACAATGAGCAGTTCTTC. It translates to CASSLGVYRDNEQFF.

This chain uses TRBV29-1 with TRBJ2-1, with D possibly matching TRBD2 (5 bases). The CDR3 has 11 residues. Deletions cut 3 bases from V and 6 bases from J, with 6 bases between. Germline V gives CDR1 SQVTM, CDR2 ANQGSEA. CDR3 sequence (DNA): TGCAGCGTTGAGGCGGGCAATGAGCAGTTCTTC. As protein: CSVEAGNEQFF.

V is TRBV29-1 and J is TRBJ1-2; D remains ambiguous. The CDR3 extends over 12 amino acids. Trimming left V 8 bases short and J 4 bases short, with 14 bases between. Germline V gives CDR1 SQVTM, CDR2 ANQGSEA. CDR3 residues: CSLTGGIYGYTF. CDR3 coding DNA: TGCAGCCTGACCGGTGGGATCTATGGCTACACCTTC.

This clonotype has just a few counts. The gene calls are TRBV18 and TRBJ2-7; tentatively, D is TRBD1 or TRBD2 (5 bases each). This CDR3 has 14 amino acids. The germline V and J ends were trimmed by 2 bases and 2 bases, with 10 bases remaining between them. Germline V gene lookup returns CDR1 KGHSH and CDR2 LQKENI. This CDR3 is CASSPSRGAYEQYF. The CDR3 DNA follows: TGTGCCAGCTCACCATCCCGAGGGGCCTACGAGCAGTACTTC.

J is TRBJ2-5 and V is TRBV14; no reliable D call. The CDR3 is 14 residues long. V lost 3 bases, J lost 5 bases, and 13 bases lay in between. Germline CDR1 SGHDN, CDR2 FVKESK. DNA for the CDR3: TGTGCCAGCAGCCACCCTAGAGTCCGCGAGACCCAGTACTTC. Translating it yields CASSHPRVRETQYF.

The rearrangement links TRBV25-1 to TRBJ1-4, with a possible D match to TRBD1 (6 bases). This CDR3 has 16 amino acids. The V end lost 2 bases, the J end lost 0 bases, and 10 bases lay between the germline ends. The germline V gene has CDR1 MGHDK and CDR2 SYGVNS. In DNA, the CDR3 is TGTGCCAGCAGTGAAGGGGGCAGGACAACTAATGAAAAACTGTTTTTT. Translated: CASSEGGRTTNEKLFF.

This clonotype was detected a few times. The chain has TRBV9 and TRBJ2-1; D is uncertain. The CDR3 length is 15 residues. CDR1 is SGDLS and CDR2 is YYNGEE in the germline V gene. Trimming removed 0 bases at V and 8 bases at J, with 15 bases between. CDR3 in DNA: TGTGCCAGCAGCGTAGAAGGTCCTAACCACCATGAGCAGTTCTTC. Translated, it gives CASSVEGPNHHEQFF.